These T cell receptor beta chains were read from a single sample in a study of blood T cell repertoires in COVID-19. Assay used: immunoSEQ multiplex PCR; TCRdb lists only in-frame clones, some missing. The sample has about 260,000 clones, about 87% seen once. The sequenced sample consisted of peripheral blood. The receptors were sampled from a middle-aged woman who had recovered from COVID-19. Both conserved end residues are trimmed from each CDR3. The order of the fields is J gene, clone size, V gene, CDR3 protein. Some rows have no size entry. The others give once, few or many, or a class for an expanded clone.

J: TRBJ1-4
size: once
V: TRBV19
CDR3: ASSSVNVDRPSTNEKLF

J: TRBJ1-4
size: .
V: TRBV5-6
CDR3: ASSLRGPGSEKLF

J: TRBJ2-5
size: once
V: TRBV9
CDR3: ASSVQGLEGETQY

J: TRBJ2-2
size: once
V: TRBV6-6
CDR3: ASSYRGNTGELF

J: TRBJ1-2
size: few
V: TRBV29-1
CDR3: SPDRDYT

J: TRBJ1-2
size: .
V: TRBV7-2
CDR3: ASSLGRGNIPNYGYT

J: TRBJ2-1
size: .
V: TRBV5-1
CDR3: ASSLTRASNEQF

J: TRBJ2-7
size: .
V: TRBV2
CDR3: ASSEALRTAG

J: TRBJ2-5
size: once
V: TRBV4-3
CDR3: ASSQRLEETQY

J: TRBJ1-5
size: .
V: TRBV7-7
CDR3: ASSSGPGGNQPQH

J: TRBJ2-7
size: .
V: TRBV14
CDR3: ASSRLTGGTSSYEQY

J: TRBJ2-5
size: .
V: TRBV9
CDR3: ASSVGGSEETQY

J: TRBJ1-5
size: .
V: TRBV7-8
CDR3: ASSPLGGGRGPNQPQH

J: TRBJ2-1
size: .
V: TRBV19
CDR3: ASSPQPYRGNEQF

J: TRBJ2-7
size: .
V: TRBV23-1
CDR3: ASSQSTGLSEQY

J: TRBJ1-2
size: .
V: TRBV4-3
CDR3: ASSQVTGDGYGYT

J: TRBJ1-1
size: .
V: TRBV7-9
CDR3: ASSLVPRGASTEAF

J: TRBJ2-5
size: .
V: TRBV19
CDR3: ASRRGPIETQY

J: TRBJ2-1
size: .
V: TRBV7-3
CDR3: ASSLGDRGPNEQF

J: TRBJ2-1
size: .
V: TRBV12-1
CDR3: ASSFPASGGLYNEQF

J: TRBJ1-6
size: .
V: TRBV27
CDR3: ASSLGSNSPLH

J: TRBJ2-3
size: .
V: TRBV19
CDR3: ASTFGGGTDTQY

J: TRBJ2-3
size: .
V: TRBV7-2
CDR3: ASSSSGDTFREY

J: TRBJ2-3
size: .
V: TRBV5-1
CDR3: ASSLARVDLDTQY

J: TRBJ2-7
size: .
V: TRBV11-2
CDR3: ASSLDWDRTGGAREQY

J: TRBJ1-1
size: .
V: TRBV6-5
CDR3: ASRPSGYTEAF

J: TRBJ2-7
size: .
V: TRBV11-2
CDR3: ASSLPRDTMKYEQY

J: TRBJ2-5
size: .
V: TRBV5-1
CDR3: ASSLAPGGTSGGVTQY

J: TRBJ1-6
size: .
V: TRBV15
CDR3: ATSREPTSGEDSPLH

J: TRBJ1-2
size: .
V: TRBV27
CDR3: ASSLGTGYGGYT

J: TRBJ1-2
size: once
V: TRBV30
CDR3: AWRFLKGHGYT

J: TRBJ1-1
size: .
V: TRBV6-6
CDR3: ASSYTTTGNTEAF

J: TRBJ2-5
size: .
V: TRBV27
CDR3: ASSSLPGQETQY

J: TRBJ1-2
size: .
V: TRBV5-6
CDR3: ASTLAGGLGYGYT

J: TRBJ1-4
size: .
V: TRBV19
CDR3: ASRRTGGFGEKLF

J: TRBJ1-2
size: .
V: TRBV6-5
CDR3: ASRGGTAPYGYT

J: TRBJ2-1
size: .
V: TRBV24-1
CDR3: ATSDPSGGPNEQF

J: TRBJ1-2
size: .
V: TRBV7-3
CDR3: ASSFSRSYGYT

J: TRBJ2-7
size: .
V: TRBV2
CDR3: ASSSQGVRYEQY

J: TRBJ1-1
size: .
V: TRBV29-1
CDR3: SVDGPMNTEAF

J: TRBJ1-2
size: .
V: TRBV6-5
CDR3: ASSYRSYDFNYGYT

J: TRBJ2-7
size: .
V: TRBV6-6
CDR3: ASSYSRGFSYEQY

J: TRBJ1-2
size: few
V: TRBV5-1
CDR3: ASSLPTGGGYT

J: TRBJ2-5
size: .
V: TRBV6-1
CDR3: ASSEGLWQGATIKETQY

J: TRBJ1-2
size: .
V: TRBV6-5
CDR3: ASSPQGAVMGYT

J: TRBJ1-5
size: once
V: TRBV19
CDR3: ASSIEPGRVKQPQH

J: TRBJ1-5
size: .
V: TRBV7-2
CDR3: ASRADQGPIQPQH

J: TRBJ2-7
size: .
V: TRBV5-6
CDR3: ASSFLVSYEQY

J: TRBJ2-7
size: .
V: TRBV9
CDR3: ASSVGAGGWYEQY

J: TRBJ2-1
size: .
V: TRBV27
CDR3: ASSLLAGAYRTNEQF

J: TRBJ1-2
size: .
V: TRBV18
CDR3: ASSSRDRNYGYT

J: TRBJ1-1
size: .
V: TRBV5-1
CDR3: ASSWRRGGTEAF

J: TRBJ2-3
size: .
V: TRBV6-2/TRBV6-3
CDR3: ASSDPTSGGINTQY

J: TRBJ1-1
size: .
V: TRBV15
CDR3: AVSQGTEAF

J: TRBJ1-1
size: few
V: TRBV7-9
CDR3: ASSLNSHTEAF